These T cell receptor beta chains were read from a single sample in a study of T cell changes during pregnancy in multiple sclerosis. The assay was immunoSEQ multiplex PCR, and TCRdb's table has in-frame clones only and misses some. This table holds about 12,000 clones, around 86% found once. The material sequenced was CD8+ T cells from peripheral blood mononuclear cells, taken in the second trimester of pregnancy. Receptors were obtained from a female donor in good health, enrolled as a control in a pregnancy study. Both conserved end residues are part of each CDR3. D genes are given only for firm matches. Some rows have no size entry. The others give once, few or many, or a class for an expanded clone.

TRBJ1-1	-	-	TRBV30	TGTGCCTGGACGTCGGCAGGGGTCAGGATGACGAACACTGAAGCTTTCTTT	CAWTSAGVRMTNTEAFF
TRBJ1-1	-	TRBD1	TRBV7-9	TGTGCCAGCAGCTTCGGACAGGGCAACACTGAAGCTTTCTTT	CASSFGQGNTEAFF
TRBJ1-1	-	-	TRBV6-5	TGTGCCAGCAGTTACGGGGGGGGAATGAACACTGAAGCTTTCTTT	CASSYGGGMNTEAFF
TRBJ1-6	-	TRBD1	TRBV5-4	TGTGCCAGCAGCACCGGACAGGGCCCGACACCCCTCCACTTT	CASSTGQGPTPLHF
TRBJ1-1	-	TRBD1	TRBV19	TGTGCCAGTAGTATGGACTCCGGGACAGGGACTGAAGCTTTCTTT	CASSMDSGTGTEAFF
TRBJ2-1	-	TRBD2	TRBV4-2	TGTGCCAGCAGCCAAGATGCGGGAGGGTTTTACAATGAGCAGTTCTTC	CASSQDAGGFYNEQFF
TRBJ1-1	-	-	TRBV6-5	TGTGCCAGCAGTGAGGGGGAAGTGGCTGAAGCTTTCTTT	CASSEGEVAEAFF
TRBJ2-5	-	-	TRBV27	TGTGCCAGCAGCCGACCAGGTAGATTAGAGACCCAGTACTTC	CASSRPGRLETQYF
TRBJ2-2	-	-	TRBV5-8	TGTGCCAGCAGCCCATTAGTTTCCGGGGAGCTGTTTTTT	CASSPLVSGELFF
TRBJ1-2	-	-	TRBV29-1	TGCAGCGTTCAGTTATCCTATGGCTACACCTTC	CSVQLSYGYTF
TRBJ2-5	-	-	TRBV7-8	TGTGCCAGCAGCTTAGCGCGAGAGACCCAGTACTTC	CASSLARETQYF
TRBJ2-2	once	-	TRBV7-9	TGTGCCTGGGAGCTGTTTAAGGACACCGGGGAGCTGTTTTTT	CAWELFKDTGELFF
TRBJ2-7	-	-	TRBV6-5	TGTGCCAGCAGCCGGGGGGACAATACCTACGAGCAGTACTTC	CASSRGDNTYEQYF
TRBJ2-2	-	TRBD2	TRBV29-1	TGCAGCGTTGTACTAGCGGGAGCTACCGGGGAGCTGTTTTTT	CSVVLAGATGELFF
TRBJ2-1	-	-	TRBV14	TGTGCCAGCAGCCAAGAACTAGGGGGCAATGAGCAGTTCTTC	CASSQELGGNEQFF
TRBJ1-2	large	-	TRBV6-5	TGTGCCAGCAGTTACGTCGGGGGTGGCTACACCTTC	CASSYVGGGYTF
TRBJ2-7	-	TRBD1	TRBV4-1	TGCGCCAGCAGCCAAGAGACAGGGGTTTGGCGCGAGCAGTACTTC	CASSQETGVWREQYF
TRBJ2-1	-	TRBD2	TRBV10-3	TGTGCCATCAGTGAGTCGTCGTCGAGCGGGGGATACAATGAGCAGTTCTTC	CAISESSSSGGYNEQFF
TRBJ2-1	once	TRBD2	TRBV4-1	TGCGCCAGCAGCCACCAACTAGCGGTCAGCTCCTACAATGAGCAGTTCTTC	CASSHQLAVSSYNEQFF
TRBJ2-7	once	-	TRBV5-4	TGTGCCAGCAGCCCATCAGGGGTATCTTACGAGCAGTACTTC	CASSPSGVSYEQYF
TRBJ1-4	-	-	TRBV19	TGTGCCAGTAGCCTGGGTATCCTAGAAGATGAAAAACTGTTTTTT	CASSLGILEDEKLFF
TRBJ1-3	-	-	TRBV6-4	TGTGCCAGCATGTCCCAGGGAATAGGTTTT	CASMSQGIGF
TRBJ1-2	-	-	TRBV14	TGTGCCAGCAGCCCCGGACACCTCTATGGCTACACCTTC	CASSPGHLYGYTF
TRBJ2-3	-	TRBD1	TRBV27	TGTGCCAGTCAGACAGGGGGAGCTAGCACAGATACGCAGTATTTT	CASQTGGASTDTQYF